This entry lists 22 T cell receptor beta chains sequenced from one sample in a study of cytomegalovirus exposure and HLA in healthy donors. PCR involved 60 Vbeta and 13 Jbeta primers. The assay was immunoSEQ multiplex PCR, and TCRdb's table has in-frame clones only and misses some. The sample shows almost 200,000 clones, about 80% of them seen only once. Sample: PBMCs. Receptor source: a woman in her 30s in good health and CMV-seropositive.

The chain recombines TRBV27 with TRBJ1-2, with 9 bases matching TRBD1. Per germline, CDR1 MNHEY and CDR2 SMNVEV (reference sequence). The CDR3 contains 14 residues. V dropped 5 bases and J dropped 5; count of bases not matched to a gene: 6. The CDR3 DNA reads as TGTGCCAGCAGTCCCGGGACAGGGAATTATGGCTACACCTTC. Its translation: CASSPGTGNYGYTF.

CDR3 region: CASSPRQSSYEQYF. As DNA, the CDR3 is TGTGCCAGCAGCCCGCGGCAGAGCTCCTACGAGCAGTACTTC. V usage is TRBV7-2 and J usage is TRBJ2-7; D unresolved. This CDR3 has 14 amino acids. V lost 5 bases and J 0 bases, leaving 11 bases between the germline ends. Germline CDR1 reads SGHTA; CDR2 reads FQGNSA.

The chain joins TRBV18 to TRBJ2-3; no reliable D call. The CDR3 spans 15 residues. Trimming removed 6 bases at V and 0 bases at J, with 13 bases between. Germline V gene lookup returns CDR1 KGHSH and CDR2 LQKENI. CDR3 sequence: CASSPAGISTDTQYF. The CDR3 DNA follows: TGTGCCAGCTCCCCGGCAGGTATTAGCACAGATACGCAGTATTTT.

The chain has TRBV11-2 and TRBJ2-2; 10 bases match TRBD2. Germline V lookup: CDR1 SGHAT, CDR2 FQNNGV. This CDR3 is built from 15 residues. V shed 4 bases, J shed 1 base, and the junction held 0 bases outside the gene matches. This CDR3 is CASSSSGGNTGELFF. The CDR3 DNA follows: TGTGCCAGCAGCTCTAGCGGGGGGAACACCGGGGAGCTGTTTTTT.

The gene calls are TRBV5-6 and TRBJ2-1, with D possibly TRBD1 on 6 matching bases. CDR3 length: 16 amino acids. The germline CDR1 and CDR2 sequences are SGHDT and YYEEEE. V lost 4 bases and J lost 4, with 18 bases in between. Here the CDR3 DNA reads TGTGCCAGCAGCCCGCGACGCAGGGGCATATACAATGAGCAGTTCTTC. Its translation: CASSPRRRGIYNEQFF.

The chain employs TRBV4-3 and TRBJ1-4; 10 bases are shared with TRBD1. Germline-derived CDR1 and CDR2 are LGHNA and YSLEER. The V gene end was trimmed by 1 base and the J gene end by 8 bases; junction bases not matched to a gene: 4. The CDR3 sequence is 15 residues long. CDR3 in DNA: TGCGCCAGCAGCCAAGGGACAGGGGGGGGCGAAAAACTGTTTTTT. This translates into CASSQGTGGGEKLFF.

This chain connects TRBV9 to TRBJ2-7, with D maybe TRBD2 (6 bases). Per the germline V gene, CDR1 is SGDLS and CDR2 is YYNGEE. V was shortened by 3 bases and J by 2 bases, with 6 bases between the two germline ends. There are 12 residues in the CDR3. DNA for the CDR3: TGTGCCAGCAGCGCGGGAGCCTACGAGCAGTACTTC. Its translation: CASSAGAYEQYF.

This clone has a single count. The chain joins TRBV5-6 to TRBJ2-7; 7 bases line up with TRBD2. Germline V gives CDR1 SGHDT, CDR2 YYEEEE. The CDR3 extends over 13 amino acids. V lost 2 bases to trimming and J lost 6 bases; unmatched junction nucleotides: 5. DNA of the CDR3: TGTGCCAGCAGCTTACGAGCGGGAAGCGAGCAGTACTTC. As protein: CASSLRAGSEQYF.

The chain is built from TRBV18 and TRBJ1-1; 9 bases align to TRBD1. Trimming at V came to 4 bases and at J to 12 bases, leaving 9 bases not matched to a gene. The CDR3 is 13 residues long. Looked up from germline, CDR1 is KGHSH and CDR2 is LQKENI. CDR3 sequence (DNA): TGTGCCAGCTCACGGGCCCACAGGGGGCAAACTTTCTTT. Translating gives CASSRAHRGQTFF.

V and J are TRBV6-5 and TRBJ2-1; TRBD2 matches 7 bases. The CDR3 runs 15 residues. After removal of 5 bases from V and 3 bases from J, the junction contained 7 bases not matched to a gene. CDR1 is MNHEY, CDR2 SVGAGI, per germline. CDR3 protein: CASSTWGDYYNEQFF. The DNA of the CDR3 is TGTGCCAGCAGTACCTGGGGGGACTACTACAATGAGCAGTTCTTC.

The chain couples TRBV7-9 to TRBJ2-7; the D gene is possibly TRBD1 (6 bases). V lost 5 bases, J lost 1 base, and 18 bases lay in between. In germline, CDR1 is SEHNR, CDR2 FQNEAQ (reference sequence). This CDR3 is 16 amino acids long. In DNA, the CDR3 is TGTGCCAGCAGCACCCTTATGACAGGACTTTCCTACGAGCAGTACTTC. Protein product: CASSTLMTGLSYEQYF.

V and J are TRBV7-2 and TRBJ1-2; 8 bases are shared with TRBD1. Germline assignment: CDR1 SGHTA and CDR2 FQGNSA. This CDR3 has 15 residues. The V segment lost 5 bases and the J segment 3 bases; nucleotides outside the gene matches: 8. The CDR3 is CASSPAGGLYYGYTF. DNA of the CDR3: TGTGCCAGCAGCCCCGCAGGGGGCCTTTACTATGGCTACACCTTC.

This clone was seen a few times. This chain connects TRBV5-4 to TRBJ1-2; the match to TRBD1 covers 8 bases. The CDR3 runs 14 residues. Germline V gives CDR1 SGHNT, CDR2 YYREEE (reference sequence). With V trimmed by 2 bases and J by 3 bases, 3 bases remained unmatched. This CDR3 is CASSFRGRDYGYTF. The CDR3, as DNA: TGTGCCAGCAGCTTCAGGGGGCGGGACTATGGCTACACCTTC.

The chain has TRBV12-5 and TRBJ2-2; 12 nucleotides line up with TRBD2. CDR3 length: 15 amino acids. Germline V lookup: CDR1 LGHNT, CDR2 FRNRAP. The J segment lost 8 bases and the V segment lost 1 base, leaving 2 bases of the junction unmatched. The CDR3 spells CASGLGLAGVGELFF. As DNA, the CDR3 is TGTGCTAGTGGTTTGGGACTAGCGGGAGTAGGGGAGCTGTTTTTT.

J is TRBJ1-2 and V is TRBV5-4, with a tentative D call TRBD1 (6 bases). Germline V lookup: CDR1 SGHNT, CDR2 YYREEE (reference sequence). The CDR3 runs 17 residues. V lost 3 bases and J lost 7, with 25 bases in between. The CDR3, as DNA: TGTGCCAGCAGCTGGGGCCCGCGAAGGGCGGGGGGCTCTGGCTACACCTTC. This sequence encodes CASSWGPRRAGGSGYTF.

Only a few counts were recorded for this clone. This rearrangement joins TRBV7-9 to TRBJ2-1, with 8 positions matching TRBD2. This CDR3 contains 14 residues. With 1 base clipped from V and 9 bases from J, the junction kept 5 bases outside the gene matches. Germline CDR1 SEHNR, CDR2 FQNEAQ (reference sequence). DNA of the CDR3: TGTGCCAGCAGCTTAGACGGGAGGGTTACTGAGCAGTTCTTC. As protein: CASSLDGRVTEQFF.

The V and J genes are TRBV23-1 and TRBJ2-1; TRBD2 might be the D (6 bases). TRBV23-1 is sorted into the ORF group, with uncertain function. The ends were cut back, 2 bases at V and 8 bases at J, with 25 bases in the middle. The CDR3 is 18 amino acids. The CDR3 coding sequence is TGCGCCAGCAGTCAACCCGGGGGTGGGGCCCCGAACGGCGATGAGCAGTTCTTC. Protein: CASSQPGGGAPNGDEQFF.

The chain joins TRBV5-1 to TRBJ2-7; perhaps TRBD2 as D (6 bases). This CDR3 contains 14 residues. The germline V gene has CDR1 SGHRS and CDR2 YFSETQ. Trimming stripped 0 bases from V and 4 bases from J, with 11 bases between. CDR3 loop: CASSLAAGRYEQYF. The CDR3 DNA reads TGCGCCAGCAGCTTGGCGGCGGGACGGTACGAGCAGTACTTC. Drawing the rest from reference TRBV5-1 and TRBJ2-7, the complete variable domain is KAGVTQTPRYLIKTRGQQVTLSCSPISGHRSVSWYQQTPGQGLQFLFEYFSETQRNKGNFPGRFSGRQFSNSRSEMNVSTLELGDSALYLCASSLAAGRYEQYFGPGTRLTVT.

V and J are TRBV6-5 and TRBJ2-3, with TRBD1 matching 10 bases. This CDR3 has 14 amino acids. Germline lookup yields CDR1 MNHEY and CDR2 SVGAGI. With 6 bases clipped from V and 13 bases from J, the junction kept 13 bases outside the gene matches. As DNA, the CDR3 is TGTGCCAGCAGGGAGACAGGGGGCGGGTTTCAAGAGTATTTT. This encodes CASRETGGGFQEYF.

The V gene is TRBV18, the J gene TRBJ2-1; D is unresolved. Trimming shortened V by 3 bases and J by 3 bases, and 9 bases separated the two germline ends. Germline lookup yields CDR1 KGHSH and CDR2 LQKENI. This CDR3 region has 14 residues. CDR3 loop: CASSPTGFYNEQFF. CDR3 DNA: TGTGCCAGCTCACCGACTGGGTTCTACAATGAGCAGTTCTTC.

The chain is built from TRBV11-2 and TRBJ2-1; the D is unclear. The CDR3 contains 13 residues. The V end was cut by 0 bases, the J end by 9 bases, with 9 bases between. Germline CDR1 SGHAT, CDR2 FQNNGV. The CDR3 protein is CASSLDIQAEQFF. CDR3 DNA: TGTGCCAGCAGCTTAGATATCCAGGCTGAGCAGTTCTTC.

This clone was observed once. V is TRBV12-5 and J is TRBJ2-5; 8 bases are shared with TRBD1. The V gene end was trimmed by 3 bases and the J gene end by 4 bases; junction bases not matched to a gene: 1. CDR3 length equals 13 residues. CDR1 and CDR2 from the germline V gene are LGHNT and FRNRAP. CDR3 loop: CASGFTGGETQYF. The CDR3 coding sequence is TGTGCTAGTGGTTTTACAGGGGGAGAGACCCAGTACTTC. Together with reference TRBV12-5 and TRBJ2-5, the CDR3 gives the full variable domain: DARVTQTPRHKVTEMGQEVTMRCQPILGHNTVFWYRQTMMQGLELLAYFRNRAPLDDSGMPKDRFSAEMPDATLATLKIQPSEPRDSAVYFCASGFTGGETQYFGPGTRLLVL.